Sequencing of this TCR beta chain was carried out in a study of cytomegalovirus exposure and HLA in healthy donors (dated 2017 in TCRdb). Turning to the overall study: According to an earlier analysis of a few hundred of the donors, some 180 million T cells yielded 90 million to 130 million unique TCR beta sequences and 276 Gb of sequence data. Typing coverage differed by locus: A, B, C, DRB1 and DQB1 were typed in roughly 620-630 donors, DQA1 in 522, DPA1 in approximately 610, and DPB1 in just under 480. The T cell repertoires of several hundred subjects were profiled by immunosequencing and related to cytomegalovirus serostatus. In a later analysis, previously published TCR beta repertoires from several hundred donors were re-analyzed and high-resolution HLA genotyping was added so that TCR occurrence patterns could be studied. Of the approximately 400 genotyped donors, approximately 83% fell in the genetic ancestry cluster associated with self-reported Caucasian donors. Every repertoire in the discovery cohort had been generated on one and the same sequencing platform. Roughly five DR-DQ haplotypes were handled as single units for association and clustering because linkage in the cohort was strong. The study was designed to test whether signatures of past pathogen exposure could be identified by cataloging public T cell receptors. Donor age, sex, ethnicity and CMV serostatus were collected together with the repertoire data. In an earlier analysis of several hundred of the donors, high-throughput TCR beta sequencing was used to judge whether each TCR beta V gene segment behaved as functional or pseudogenic. Around 320 gigabases of sequencing data and 70 million to 100 million unique TCR sequences were included in an early release covering about 620 HLA-typed donors. High-throughput TCR immunosequencing, statistical association of individual TCRs with disease status, and machine learning were combined to predict cytomegalovirus infection status. In addition to the first cohort of approximately 670 subjects, a separate validation cohort of under 150 different subjects was used. Rather than drawing on any new phenotypic data, the later analysis identified candidate immune exposures from TCR beta sequences and the way those sequences occurred across donors. Across around 400 genotyped donors of the cohort, an average of approximately 220,000 unique TCR beta nucleotide sequences per donor were sequenced, and about a sixth of those sequences were non-productive. Class I and class II HLA loci were covered by the typing at four-digit resolution. In a later genetic analysis, genome-wide SNP genotypes for about 60% of the 666 donors were used, and that subset was treated as a discovery cohort. Findings and caveats that apply to the study as a whole: A group of highly shared sequence variants was considered likely to be a technical artifact of the sequencing pipeline. Specific HLA alleles were associated with around 18,000 TCR beta sequences at a false discovery rate of 0.05 in a later analysis. Sequencing depth was assumed to be roughly uniform across donors in the presence/absence analyses, though that assumption may not hold. Most TCR sequences were seen in very few donors, while some public TCRs were found in many individuals. Because HLA typing was unavailable for some donors at each locus, only the typed subset was used in association tests. A further reported finding was that TCR beta sequences accurately predicted the HLA-A and HLA-B alleles for most subjects in the first cohort. A few of the identified cytomegalovirus-associated TCR beta chains were confirmed in vitro to be specific for cytomegalovirus antigens. According to a later analysis, most CMV-associated TCR beta chains appeared to be HLA-restricted, and the HLA associations seemed to be driven largely by CMV exposure. The authors suggested that the approach could potentially be generalized to other disease states and immunological phenotypes. Immune exposure information for the cohort was limited to CMV serostatus. The classifier was reported to diagnose cytomegalovirus status with high specificity and sensitivity in both the original cohort and the validation cohort. Strong co-occurrence of HLA alleles, especially DR and DQ, made assigning TCR associations to individual alleles difficult. In a later analysis, the rate of TCR association differed among HLA loci, with DRB1 alleles having the most associated TCRs and HLA-C alleles having the fewest. Linkage disequilibrium might explain the correlated functional status among segregating V segments, but an unknown experimental factor could not be ruled out. An earlier analysis of approximately 530 of the donors showed that most TCR beta V segments appeared in productive rearrangements either about 90% or about 30% of the time, which broadly matched IMGT annotations. A later analysis found that HLA-associated TCR beta chains were more clonally expanded and had lower generation probabilities than equally common non-associated chains. An association between a missense DCLRE1C variant and V-gene and J-gene trimming of TCR beta chains was found in a later genetic analysis and replicated in an independent cohort. Because counts were too low, approximately 18 rarely observed V segments, including chromosome 9 orphons, were excluded from the earlier analysis of 587 of the donors. According to a later genetic analysis, donors in an Asian-associated ancestry cluster had fewer N-insertions in productive TCRs than the roughly 660-donor mean. Only TCR beta chains were sequenced in this cohort, and the absence of alpha or paired-chain data limited detectable features. Because the 87-base-pair reads could not distinguish some IMGT-functional V segments, including TRBV6-2 and TRBV6-3, those segments were excluded. The study gave a list of about 150 TCR beta chains associated with cytomegalovirus. A later analysis reported that several top co-occurrence clusters appeared linked to parvovirus B19, influenza, CMV and Epstein-Barr virus.

The CDR3, cysteine through phenylalanine, is 16 amino acids long. The sequence is cut down to CDR3 DNA, 48 bases in frame from base 1. V is pared back by 1 base and J by 0 bases, with 13 bases lying between the germline termini. CDR1 is given as SGDLS and CDR2 as YYNGEE, both from the germline V gene. The cohort comprised hundreds of healthy bone marrow donors. At the time of sampling, all cohort members were nominally healthy, though unrecorded immune exposures were likely present. The donor tested CMV seropositive and was one of the 289 seropositive cohort members. A peripheral blood sample was collected from each donor, and TCR beta sequencing was performed on peripheral blood mononuclear cells. Genomic DNA extraction from the blood cell samples was performed with the Qiagen DNeasy Blood Extraction Kit. The receptor library was made with the immunoSEQ multiplex PCR assay. For the multiplex PCR, a mixture combining 60 forward primers for TCR Vbeta segments and 13 reverse primers for TCR Jbeta segments was used. The CDR3 region of rearranged TCR beta genes was amplified from genomic DNA with a multiplex PCR assay. The Illumina HiSeq System was used to sequence the amplified TCR beta libraries as 87-base-pair reads. Per the authors' processing: A later analysis counted about 76 million unique TCR beta chains across the 666 repertoires, and around 9.9 million of these chains were shared by at least two donors. A nearest-neighbor algorithm error-corrected the raw reads and collapsed the reads into unique sequences, merging closely related sequences to remove PCR and sequencing errors. CDR3 sequences were aligned to IMGT reference sequences to assign V, D and J gene segments. For a sequence to be retained, at least a six-nucleotide match to both a V gene segment and a J gene segment was required. A rearrangement was called productive if the CDR3 had no stop codons and remained in frame with V and J, and every other rearrangement was called non-productive. Following IMGT convention, CDR3 was defined as the stretch from the second conserved V-encoded cysteine up to the conserved J-encoded phenylalanine. The earlier analysis of 450 to 750 of the donors excluded any sequence lacking an unambiguous match to a single V gene segment. In an earlier analysis of approximately 560 of the donors, a V segment was called functional when productive rearrangements were above 56.7%, and segregating when the standard deviation between donors exceeded 5%. A statistical classification framework was built for diagnosing cytomegalovirus status from the catalog of TCR beta chain sequences. In a later analysis, V and J genes were assigned by comparing TCR nucleotide sequences against IMGT/GENE-DB human TR gene sequences. The TCRdist pipeline was used in a later analysis to assign CDR3 sequences and most-parsimonious VDJ recombination scenarios. A later analysis defined each TCR beta chain by its CDR3 amino acid sequence plus V-gene family, and excluded reads lacking a unique V-gene family. To address suspected cross-contamination and a sequencing artifact, a later analysis removed 592 highly shared, low-generation-probability nucleotide sequences. A later analysis calculated a clonal expansion index for each public chain from normalized within-repertoire ranks of inferred template counts. In a later analysis, generation probabilities were computed with a VDJ recombination model fitted to out-of-frame rearrangements, and the resulting probabilities were checked against IGoR. Hypergeometric tests were used in a later analysis to score TCR-TCR, TCR-HLA and TCR-CMV co-occurrence, with a repertoire-size bias correction applied to the TCR pairs. In a later analysis, false discovery rates were estimated by permuting HLA or CMV assignments 20 times. A later analysis grouped co-occurring TCRs with DBSCAN, adding TCRdist sequence similarity when clustering within HLA-allele-positive subsets. Co-occurrence clustering excluded repertoires with fewer than 30,000 or more than 120,000 public chains, plus five with anomalous nucleotide sharing. Not all clones reach the TCRdb copy of this immuneACCESS table, which keeps in-frame sequences only. Checked studies attribute under half of the gap to unresolved V genes and leave the rest unexplained. That table is the source of V, J and clone size, and D and trimming were worked out from the DNA. The sample table shows about 87,000 clones, and less than 80% are seen once. The top ten clonotypes cover approximately 20% of the sample.

Comments on this clone: What antigen it recognizes has not been identified. No much larger clone is present one base from it, and per-base qualities are unavailable.

Specimen: PBMCs. This receptor was obtained from a man aged 25-45 years in good health and CMV-seropositive. This receptor chain uses TRBV9 and TRBJ1-1, and possibly TRBD1, on 6 matching bases. In nucleotides, the sequence is TGTGCCAGCAGCGTATGGGGGGGGCCAATGAACACTGAAGCTTTCTTT. Its translation reads: CASSVWGGPMNTEAFF. Reference TRBV9 and TRBJ1-1 genes cover what lies past the CDR3, so the full variable domain is DSGVTQTPKHLITATGQRVTLRCSPRSGDLSVYWYQQSLDQGLQFLIQYYNGEERAKGNILERFSAQQFPDLHSELNLSSLELGDSALYFCASSVWGGPMNTEAFFGQGTRLTVV.